Each of the 23 T cell receptor beta chains below was sequenced from the same sample in a study of blood T cell repertoires in COVID-19. Clones were read by immunoSEQ multiplex PCR, and TCRdb kept only the in-frame ones, dropping some. The data contain about 420,000 clones, 85% to 90% of them seen just once; the ten biggest clones take up 0.7% to 1%. Sequences were obtained from peripheral blood. The receptors stem from a man between 18 and 29 years old with COVID-19, enrolled during active disease.

The chain is built from TRBV10-2 and TRBJ1-4, with 11 bases that match TRBD1. This CDR3 comprises 14 residues. Germline CDR1 reads WSHSY; CDR2 reads SAAADI. V lost 10 bases and J lost 8; bases outside the gene matches: 9. The CDR3 is CATRGTGGREKLFF. DNA of the CDR3: TGCGCCACAAGGGGGACAGGGGGTCGAGAAAAACTGTTTTTT.

The chain combines TRBV4-2 with TRBJ2-7; tentative D call: TRBD2 (6 bases). The CDR3 is made up of 13 amino acids. Trimming removed 3 bases from V and 2 bases from J, with 8 bases in between. Germline lookup yields CDR1 LGHNA and CDR2 YNFKEQ. The CDR3 spells CASSHGTPYEQYF. DNA for the CDR3: TGTGCCAGCAGCCACGGGACTCCCTACGAGCAGTACTTC.

In the case of this clone: Within the sample, other DNA sequences also encode this same CDR3. The CDR3 DNA follows: TGTGCCAGCAGTTTGACTAGCGGAAGGTCAGATACGCAGTATTTT. It is translated as CASSLTSGRSDTQYF. The genes are TRBV27 and TRBJ2-3, with 9 bases identical to TRBD2. The V gene's germline CDR1 is MNHEY and CDR2 SMNVEV (reference sequence). The CDR3 has 15 residues. Trimming cost V 3 bases and J 4 bases; bases outside gene matches: 5.

V gene TRBV10-3 combines with J gene TRBJ2-1; 9 bases are shared with TRBD2. Trimming cost V 6 bases and J 8 bases; bases outside gene matches: 14. Germline lookup yields CDR1 ENHRY and CDR2 SYGVKD. This CDR3 contains 16 residues. As DNA, the CDR3 is TGTGCCATCAGGGCCTGGGGTAGCGGGAGTTCCTATGAGCAGTTCTTC. This translates into CAIRAWGSGSSYEQFF.

This chain connects TRBV14 to TRBJ2-7; weak D call: TRBD1 (6 bases). The CDR3 totals 14 residues. V was clipped by 5 bases and J by 5 bases, with 16 bases between them. In germline, CDR1 is SGHDN, CDR2 FVKESK. CDR3 bases: TGTGCCAGCAGCAGGACAGCGTCCGGGAACGAGCAGTACTTC. It yields the protein CASSRTASGNEQYF.

J is TRBJ1-2 and V is TRBV19, with TRBD1 matching over 7 bases. CDR3 length equals 13 residues. Germline trimming cut 6 bases from V and 4 bases from J; bases unmatched to any gene: 5. In germline, CDR1 is LNHDA, CDR2 SQIVND (reference sequence). The CDR3 reads CASSPGTVYGYTF. The CDR3, as DNA: TGTGCCAGTAGCCCCGGGACAGTCTATGGCTACACCTTC.

This chain joins TRBV18 and TRBJ1-5; no clear D. The CDR3 covers 14 residues. Between the trimmed V and J ends, which lost 2 bases and 1 base, there was a span of 6 bases. Germline V gene lookup returns CDR1 KGHSH and CDR2 LQKENI. The DNA of the CDR3 is TGTGCCAGCTCACCAGGTCAGAGCAATCAGCCCCAGCATTTT. Residues: CASSPGQSNQPQHF.

This clone was seen more than once but under ten times. The chain employs TRBV7-9 and TRBJ2-7, with no clear D. The CDR3 extends over 13 amino acids. Germline V gene lookup returns CDR1 SEHNR and CDR2 FQNEAQ (reference sequence). Trimming cost V 0 bases and J 7 bases, with 10 bases left between them. This chain's CDR3 is CASSLAGPNEQYF. The CDR3 region has the DNA TGTGCCAGCAGCTTAGCGGGCCCTAATGAGCAGTACTTC.

The chain employs TRBV5-1 and TRBJ1-6; 9 bases align to TRBD1. With V trimmed by 2 bases and J by 6 bases, 6 bases remained unmatched. Per germline, CDR1 SGHRS and CDR2 YFSETQ. The CDR3 runs to 16 residues. In DNA, the CDR3 is TGCGCCAGCAGCTTACAGGGGGCAGGGGTTAATTCACCCCTCCACTTT. It specifies CASSLQGAGVNSPLHF.

This clone was detected only once. This chain connects TRBV13 to TRBJ1-1; D unresolved. V gave up 1 base and J gave up 1 base, with 7 bases separating them. The CDR3 has 14 amino acids. Germline CDR1 reads PRHDT; CDR2 reads FYEKMQ (reference sequence). CDR3 sequence: CASSLAGGNTEAFF. CDR3 nucleotides: TGTGCCAGCAGCTTAGCCGGTGGGAACACTGAAGCTTTCTTT.

As to this clone: Other DNA sequences in this sample translate to the same CDR3. CDR3 residues: CASSIGQTDTQYF. The CDR3 coding sequence is TGTGCCAGTAGTATAGGGCAGACAGATACGCAGTATTTT. This rearrangement joins TRBV19 to TRBJ2-3, with no clear D. The CDR3 has 13 residues. Germline lookup yields CDR1 LNHDA and CDR2 SQIVND (reference sequence). V was cut by 1 base and J by 3 bases, with 5 bases left in between.

V usage is TRBV5-1 and J usage is TRBJ2-4; D gene ambiguous. The germline CDR1 and CDR2 sequences are SGHRS and YFSETQ. The CDR3 totals 12 residues. Trimming cost V 0 bases and J 10 bases, with 8 bases left between them. DNA for the CDR3: TGCGCCAGCAGCTTGGGGGCTGAAATTCAGTACTTC. Translating it yields CASSLGAEIQYF.

This clone was counted a single time. The rearrangement uses TRBV27 and TRBJ1-4, with D possibly being TRBD1 (5 bases). V lost 3 bases, J lost 8 bases, and 13 bases lay in between. The CDR3 runs 14 residues. CDR1 and CDR2 (germline): MNHEY, SMNVEV (reference sequence). CDR3 coding DNA: TGTGCCAGCAGTTTTTCGGGGGTAGGGGAAAAACTGTTTTTT. This encodes CASSFSGVGEKLFF.

V and J are TRBV5-1 and TRBJ1-6; 8 nucleotides agree with TRBD1. The CDR3 is 17 amino acids. V was clipped by 3 bases and J by 6 bases; unmatched bases: 11. The V gene's germline CDR1 is SGHRS and CDR2 YFSETQ. In DNA, the CDR3 is TGCGCCAGCAGCTCTCCCGGACAGGGAGGAATTAATTCACCCCTCCACTTT. Translating gives CASSSPGQGGINSPLHF. Looking up the rest from reference TRBV5-1 and TRBJ1-6 gives the full variable domain: KAGVTQTPRYLIKTRGQQVTLSCSPISGHRSVSWYQQTPGQGLQFLFEYFSETQRNKGNFPGRFSGRQFSNSRSEMNVSTLELGDSALYLCASSSPGQGGINSPLHFGNGTRLTVT.

This chain connects TRBV11-2 to TRBJ1-1, with TRBD1 as a possible D gene (5 bases). The germline V gene has CDR1 SGHAT and CDR2 FQNNGV. Trimming shortened V by 4 bases and J by 1 base, and 10 bases separated the two germline ends. The CDR3 spans 14 residues. CDR3 nucleotide sequence: TGTGCCAGCAGCTGGGTGGGGCCGAACACTGAAGCTTTCTTT. Translation gives CASSWVGPNTEAFF.

The chain carries TRBV11-3 and TRBJ2-7, with D perhaps matching TRBD1 (5 bases). V was trimmed by 5 bases and J by 7 bases, leaving 15 bases between them. The CDR3 length is 13 residues. Germline V lookup: CDR1 SGHNT, CDR2 YENEEA. The CDR3 is CASSPDMSWEQYF. The CDR3, as DNA: TGTGCCAGCAGCCCGGACATGTCCTGGGAGCAGTACTTC.

This chain uses TRBV19 with TRBJ1-1; TRBD1 aligns across 8 bases. Trimming removed 3 bases from V and 4 bases from J; junction bases left unmatched: 7. Germline CDR1 and CDR2: LNHDA and SQIVND (reference sequence). The CDR3 loop spans 15 amino acids. The CDR3 region is CASSIRSGGFTEAFF. The CDR3 DNA reads TGTGCCAGTAGTATTAGGTCAGGGGGCTTCACTGAAGCTTTCTTT.

This clone was found a few times. The rearrangement joins TRBV13 to TRBJ2-7; possibly TRBD2 for D (5 bases). CDR3 size: 14 residues. Per the germline V gene, CDR1 is PRHDT and CDR2 is FYEKMQ (reference sequence). V was clipped by 0 bases and J by 4 bases, with 10 bases between them. CDR3 in DNA: TGTGCCAGCAGCTTAGGGGACTCCTTTTACGAGCAGTACTTC. It yields the protein CASSLGDSFYEQYF. Filled out from reference TRBV13 and TRBJ2-7, the complete variable domain reads AAGVIQSPRHLIKEKRETATLKCYPIPRHDTVYWYQQGPGQDPQFLISFYEKMQSDKGSIPDRFSAQQFSDYHSELNMSSLELGDSALYFCASSLGDSFYEQYFGPGTRLTVT.

This clone was counted once. In DNA form, the CDR3 reads TGTGCCAGCAGCGTAGGCACAGGTATGCCCTCTGGGGCCAACGTCCTGACTTTC. It translates to CASSVGTGMPSGANVLTF. The chain has TRBV9 and TRBJ2-6; weak D call: TRBD1 (5 bases). Trimming took off 0 bases at V and 0 bases at J, with 13 bases between the two ends. The CDR3 is made up of 18 amino acids. Per germline, CDR1 SGDLS and CDR2 YYNGEE.

The V gene is TRBV15, the J gene TRBJ1-1; tentatively, D is TRBD1 (5 bases). The V end was cut by 1 base, the J end by 5 bases, with 8 bases between. The CDR3 covers 13 residues. CDR1 is LNHNV, CDR2 YYDKDF, per germline (reference sequence). The CDR3 coding sequence is TGTGCCACCAGCAGAGTAGGGGTGACTGAAGCTTTCTTT. It yields the protein CATSRVGVTEAFF.

The chain is built from TRBV2 and TRBJ2-4, with TRBD2 matching over 9 bases. V dropped 0 bases and J dropped 11; count of bases not matched to a gene: 5. The CDR3 extends over 14 amino acids. Germline V CDR1 and CDR2: SNHLY, FYNNEI. The DNA of the CDR3 is TGTGCCAGCAGTGAAGCGGCGGGGGGGTGGTTTCAGTACTTC. Its protein product is CASSEAAGGWFQYF.

J is TRBJ1-5 and V is TRBV19, with 11 bases lining up with TRBD1. Germline lookup yields CDR1 LNHDA and CDR2 SQIVND (reference sequence). The CDR3 totals 15 residues. Losses at the gene ends were 5 bases for V and 4 bases for J; bases not matched to a gene: 4. The CDR3 region is CASSWGQGGNQPQHF. CDR3 nucleotide sequence: TGTGCCAGTAGTTGGGGACAGGGGGGTAATCAGCCCCAGCATTTT.

V and J are TRBV24-1 and TRBJ2-1, with TRBD2 matching over 15 bases. V lost 4 bases to trimming and J lost 7 bases; unmatched junction nucleotides: 7. Per the germline V gene, CDR1 is KGHDR and CDR2 is SFDVKD. The CDR3 extends over 17 amino acids. The chain's CDR3 is CATSDYGLAGGRNEQFF. In DNA form, the CDR3 reads TGTGCCACCAGTGACTACGGACTAGCGGGAGGGCGAAATGAGCAGTTCTTC.